A single TCR beta chain is shown here with its context. The entry originates in a study of blood T cell repertoires in COVID-19. Study-level background: PBMCs, B-cell-depleted T cells, or T cells provided the cDNA or gDNA that made up the material.

Original methodology: Reference gene primer amplification in the assay estimated nucleated cell counts. Some clones are missing from TCRdb's copy, which holds only in-frame ones; the method was immunoSEQ multiplex PCR. V and J calls plus clone size are reproduced from that table; the DNA served to infer D and trimming. This table holds about 65,000 clones, 90% to 95% found once. The sequence was obtained from a man aged 70-80 years with active COVID-19. Sequencing was performed on peripheral blood.

The CDR3 loop reads CASSEERTGGAPQHF. For the CDR3, the DNA is TGTGCCAGCAGTGAAGAAAGGACAGGGGGCGCCCCCCAGCATTTT. This chain links TRBV2 with TRBJ1-5; TRBD1 matches 11 bases. This CDR3 comprises 15 residues. Trimming cost V 1 base and J 10 bases; bases outside gene matches: 6. The germline CDR1 and CDR2 sequences are SNHLY and FYNNEI.